These 25 T cell receptor beta chains share one sample of origin, sequenced in a study of cytomegalovirus exposure and HLA in healthy donors. PCR involved 60 Vbeta and 13 Jbeta primers. Sequenced by immunoSEQ multiplex PCR; TCRdb stores in-frame clones only, minus some. The data contain about 150,000 clones, roughly 9% of them singletons. Sequences were obtained from PBMCs. The receptors here all came from a woman aged 40 to 50 in good health and CMV-seropositive.

This chain connects TRBV2 to TRBJ2-7; weak D call: TRBD1 (6 bases). Germline CDR1 reads SNHLY; CDR2 reads FYNNEI. V gave up 6 bases and J gave up 1 base, with 10 bases separating them. The CDR3 contains 13 residues. CDR3 nucleotides: TGTGCCAGCAGCCTGGACAGATCCTACGAGCAGTACTTC. As protein: CASSLDRSYEQYF.

Only a few counts were recorded for this clone. This rearrangement joins TRBV2 to TRBJ1-6; TRBD1 aligns across 11 bases. The trim removed 10 bases at V and 14 bases at J, leaving 10 bases unmatched. CDR3 length: 13 residues. The V gene's germline CDR1 is SNHLY and CDR2 FYNNEI. The CDR3 reads CATTGTGGISLHF. The CDR3 DNA sequence: TGTGCCACCACCGGGACAGGGGGTATATCCCTCCACTTT.

The chain has TRBV5-1 and TRBJ2-6; a weak D match, TRBD1 (5 bases). V lost 3 bases, J lost 0 bases, and 7 bases lay in between. Germline V gives CDR1 SGHRS, CDR2 YFSETQ. The CDR3 extends over 15 amino acids. The CDR3 DNA is TGCGCCAGCAGCTCTGACAGCTCTGGGGCCAACGTCCTGACTTTC. Residues: CASSSDSSGANVLTF.

This sequence joins TRBV18 and TRBJ2-7; perhaps TRBD1 as D (6 bases). V lost 3 bases and J lost 0, with 9 bases in between. Looked up from germline, CDR1 is KGHSH and CDR2 is LQKENI. This CDR3 region has 14 residues. CDR3 coding DNA: TGTGCCAGCTCACCCAGGGACAACTCCTACGAGCAGTACTTC. This encodes CASSPRDNSYEQYF.

This clone has only a few counts. The chain has TRBV6-1 and TRBJ1-5; 8 bases map to TRBD1. This CDR3 contains 17 residues. With V trimmed by 3 bases and J by 0 bases, 7 bases remained unmatched. CDR1 is MNHNS, CDR2 SASEGT, per germline. DNA for the CDR3: TGTGCCAGCAGTGACCCAGGGGGCAGCTATAGCAATCAGCCCCAGCATTTT. This sequence encodes CASSDPGGSYSNQPQHF.

The rearrangement joins TRBV5-8 to TRBJ2-6; D perhaps matches TRBD1 (5 bases). CDR1 and CDR2 from the germline V gene are SGHTS and YDEGEE. The CDR3 runs to 17 residues. Trimming shortened V by 0 bases and J by 4 bases, and 14 bases separated the two germline ends. The CDR3: CASSLVGRVWGANVLTF. DNA for the CDR3: TGTGCCAGCAGCTTGGTGGGCAGGGTGTGGGGGGCCAACGTCCTGACTTTC.

This clone showed up just a few times. The chain joins TRBV6-1 to TRBJ2-5, with D tentatively TRBD2 (5 bases). The DNA end favors TRBJ2-7, so the J call may be wrong. This CDR3 comprises 14 residues. Germline CDR1 and CDR2: MNHNS and SASEGT. The CDR3 sequence is CASSEGATNYEQYF. In nucleotides, the CDR3 is TGTGCCAGCAGTGAAGGGGCGACTAACTACGAGCAGTACTTC.

The rearrangement links TRBV2 to TRBJ1-2, with TRBD1 identical over 10 bases. V lost 5 bases and J lost 7; bases outside the gene matches: 7. The CDR3 has 14 amino acids. The germline V gene encodes CDR1 SNHLY and CDR2 FYNNEI. The CDR3 region is CASSSTGGDGGYTF. As DNA, the CDR3 is TGTGCCAGCAGTTCGACAGGGGGCGATGGTGGCTACACCTTC.

The V gene is TRBV11-2, the J gene TRBJ1-2; 11 nucleotides match TRBD1. This CDR3 is 15 amino acids long. The V gene's germline CDR1 is SGHAT and CDR2 FQNNGV. Trimming removed 4 bases from V and 3 bases from J; junction bases left unmatched: 4. DNA of the CDR3: TGTGCCAGCAGCTCCGGACAGGGGGCGGACTATGGCTACACCTTC. Its translation: CASSSGQGADYGYTF.

In this sample, this clone turned up a few times. The V and J genes are TRBV10-2 and TRBJ2-2, with 7 bases lining up with TRBD1. From germline, CDR1 is WSHSY and CDR2 SAAADI. Unmatched junction bases numbered 4, after V lost 6 bases and J lost 3 bases. CDR3 length: 14 residues. CDR3 amino acids: CASSPDRYTGELFF. DNA of the CDR3: TGCGCCAGCAGCCCGGACAGGTACACCGGGGAGCTGTTTTTT.

The table lists this clone with a few counts. This rearrangement joins TRBV11-1 to TRBJ2-3, with TRBD2 identical over 7 bases. Germline-derived CDR1 and CDR2 are SGHAT and FQDESV (reference sequence). The length of the CDR3 is 14 residues. V was pared by 3 bases and J by 7 bases, with 7 bases of the junction left unmatched. The CDR3 protein is CASSFAASGNTQYF. CDR3 DNA: TGTGCCAGCAGCTTTGCGGCTAGCGGCAATACGCAGTATTTT.

The chain uses TRBV9 and TRBJ2-1, with TRBD2 matching 10 bases. The CDR3 runs 15 residues. Germline CDR1 and CDR2: SGDLS and YYNGEE. V trimming: 1 base; J trimming: 4 bases; junction bases outside the gene matches: 2. The CDR3: CASSVPAGGYNEQFF. The CDR3 nucleotides are TGTGCCAGCAGCGTACCAGCGGGGGGGTACAATGAGCAGTTCTTC.

The rearrangement uses TRBV29-1 and TRBJ2-1, with 8 bases identical to TRBD2. Trimming cost V 4 bases and J 6 bases; bases outside gene matches: 17. CDR3 length equals 17 residues. Germline-derived CDR1 and CDR2 are SQVTM and ANQGSEA. The CDR3 protein is CSVASSSGTRTPNEQFF. In DNA, the CDR3 is TGCAGCGTTGCCTCTTCTTCCGGGACTAGGACTCCCAATGAGCAGTTCTTC.

The chain combines TRBV5-6 with TRBJ2-1, with D perhaps TRBD2 (7 bases). V was pared by 5 bases and J by 8 bases, with 20 bases between. The germline V gene encodes CDR1 SGHDT and CDR2 YYEEEE. The CDR3 has 15 residues. The CDR3 bases are TGTGCCAGCAGTCAAACAGGGAGGGGAGGGGATGAGCAGTTCTTC. Encoded protein: CASSQTGRGGDEQFF.

In this sample, this clone turned up a few times. This chain links TRBV29-1 with TRBJ2-1, with 8 bases identical to TRBD1. From germline, CDR1 is SQVTM and CDR2 ANQGSEA. CDR3 size: 15 residues. The junction had 6 bases not matched to a gene; V was cut back by 5 bases and J by 0 bases. The CDR3 loop is CSVSPGTGSYNEQFF. DNA of the CDR3: TGCAGCGTTTCCCCCGGGACAGGCTCCTACAATGAGCAGTTCTTC.

The rearrangement uses TRBV6-5 and TRBJ1-3; D gene ambiguous. The CDR3 has 13 amino acids. Germline V lookup: CDR1 MNHEY, CDR2 SVGAGI. Trimming left V 5 bases short and J 0 bases short, with 5 bases between. The CDR3 loop is CASSVNSGNTIYF. The CDR3 region has the DNA TGTGCCAGCAGTGTCAACTCTGGAAACACCATATATTTT.

The V gene is TRBV5-1, the J gene TRBJ2-2; TRBD1 matches 9 bases. The CDR3 spans 16 residues. Germline CDR1 and CDR2: SGHRS and YFSETQ. The junction had 7 bases not matched to a gene; V was cut back by 3 bases and J by 4 bases. The CDR3 here is CASSYRDRVATGELFF. The CDR3 bases are TGCGCCAGCAGCTACCGGGACAGGGTAGCCACCGGGGAGCTGTTTTTT.

This chain links TRBV13 with TRBJ2-3; D gene uncertain. From germline, CDR1 is PRHDT and CDR2 FYEKMQ (reference sequence). This CDR3 has 16 residues. V lost 1 base to trimming and J lost 6 bases, with 17 bases between them. For the CDR3, the DNA is TGTGCCAGCAGCTTAGCGGAACTATATCGACTGGATACGCAGTATTTT. Encoded protein: CASSLAELYRLDTQYF.

V gene TRBV5-1 combines with J gene TRBJ2-2; possible D gene TRBD1, 5 bases. Germline CDR1 reads SGHRS; CDR2 reads YFSETQ. The CDR3 length is 14 residues. Trimming removed 2 bases from V and 1 base from J, with 6 bases in between. The DNA for the CDR3 is TGCGCCAGCAGCTTTGACAGGAACACCGGGGAGCTGTTTTTT. It translates to CASSFDRNTGELFF. The entire variable domain, with the rest obtained from reference TRBV5-1 and TRBJ2-2, is as follows: KAGVTQTPRYLIKTRGQQVTLSCSPISGHRSVSWYQQTPGQGLQFLFEYFSETQRNKGNFPGRFSGRQFSNSRSEMNVSTLELGDSALYLCASSFDRNTGELFFGEGSRLTVL.

The chain links TRBV5-1 to TRBJ2-3, with 11 bases that match TRBD2. After removal of 0 bases from V and 0 bases from J, the junction contained 6 bases not matched to a gene. Germline CDR1 is SGHRS and CDR2 is YFSETQ. The CDR3 sequence is 18 residues long. Here the CDR3 DNA reads TGCGCCAGCAGCTTGGTAGCGGGGGGGCCGGTTAGCACAGATACGCAGTATTTT. Protein: CASSLVAGGPVSTDTQYF.

The chain is built from TRBV5-1 and TRBJ1-4; possible D gene TRBD1, 5 bases. CDR1 and CDR2 from the germline V gene are SGHRS and YFSETQ. V was trimmed by 2 bases and J by 8 bases, leaving 7 bases between them. The CDR3 loop spans 12 amino acids. CDR3 region: CASSFSGEKLFF. CDR3 nucleotide sequence: TGCGCCAGCAGCTTTTCAGGGGAAAAACTGTTTTTT. Based on the CDR3 plus reference TRBV5-1 and TRBJ1-4, the full variable domain is KAGVTQTPRYLIKTRGQQVTLSCSPISGHRSVSWYQQTPGQGLQFLFEYFSETQRNKGNFPGRFSGRQFSNSRSEMNVSTLELGDSALYLCASSFSGEKLFFGSGTQLSVL.

The chain couples TRBV7-8 to TRBJ1-5; no clear D gene. Germline V CDR1 and CDR2: SGHVS, FQNEAQ. Between the trimmed V and J ends, which lost 1 base and 5 bases, there was a span of 9 bases. The CDR3 sequence is 14 residues long. CDR3 region: CASSLGGKDQPQHF. The CDR3 DNA is TGTGCCAGCAGCTTAGGCGGGAAGGATCAGCCCCAGCATTTT.

The chain employs TRBV6-1 and TRBJ1-1, with 10 bases that match TRBD1. J lost 0 bases, V lost 11 bases, and 3 bases had no gene match. The CDR3 sequence is 13 residues long. The germline CDR1 and CDR2 sequences are MNHNS and SASEGT. The CDR3 coding sequence is TGTGCCGGGGGACAGGGGATGAACACTGAAGCTTTCTTT. It translates to CAGGQGMNTEAFF.

The rearrangement joins TRBV18 to TRBJ1-1; 7 bases line up with TRBD1. This CDR3 is 13 amino acids long. CDR1 KGHSH and CDR2 LQKENI come from the germline V gene. V shed 3 bases and J 5 bases; nucleotides not matched to a gene: 3. CDR3 region: CASSPSRGTEAFF. CDR3 bases: TGTGCCAGCTCACCTTCCAGGGGGACTGAAGCTTTCTTT.

In its sample, this clone was seen a few times. This chain uses TRBV5-1 with TRBJ2-2, with TRBD1 identical over 9 bases. J was trimmed by 0 bases and V by 0 bases; bases with no gene match: 15. Germline V lookup: CDR1 SGHRS, CDR2 YFSETQ. This CDR3 has 21 residues. DNA of the CDR3: TGCGCCAGCAGCTTGGCCATTAGTGGGACAGGGATGGTTTCGAACACCGGGGAGCTGTTTTTT. Protein: CASSLAISGTGMVSNTGELFF. Full variable domain (remainder filled in from reference TRBV5-1 and TRBJ2-2): KAGVTQTPRYLIKTRGQQVTLSCSPISGHRSVSWYQQTPGQGLQFLFEYFSETQRNKGNFPGRFSGRQFSNSRSEMNVSTLELGDSALYLCASSLAISGTGMVSNTGELFFGEGSRLTVL.